The rows below give T cell receptor beta chains drawn from one sample of a study of shared clonotypes between healthy human individuals. Clones were sequenced by immunoSEQ multiplex PCR, and TCRdb holds only the in-frame ones, with some missing. The table shows over 950,000 clones, with 70% to 80% occurring only once. Sequences were obtained from memory CD4+ T cells from PBMCs. The receptors derive from a young man in good health. Some clones in this sample may be carry-over from other donors' samples. CDR3s include the opening cysteine and the closing phenylalanine or tryptophan. A D gene is named only where the DNA matches it firmly. Some rows mark clone size as missing; the rest say once, few, many or name a class of expanded clone.

D gene: -
J gene: TRBJ2-7
clone size: -
V gene: TRBV30
CDR3 DNA: TGTGCCTGGAGTAGGGACGGCTCCTACGAGCAGTACTTC
CDR3 protein: CAWSRDGSYEQYF

D gene: -
J gene: TRBJ1-1
clone size: once
V gene: TRBV11-2
CDR3 DNA: TGTGCCAGCAGCCCCATCTGGCAGGGCCGGGGAAACACTGAAGCTTTCTTT
CDR3 protein: CASSPIWQGRGNTEAFF

D gene: TRBD2
J gene: TRBJ2-4
clone size: once
V gene: TRBV15
CDR3 DNA: TGTGCCACCAGCCAGCGGGAGGGCCTTCCGGACATTCAGTACTTC
CDR3 protein: CATSQREGLPDIQYF

D gene: -
J gene: TRBJ1-3
clone size: -
V gene: TRBV4-3
CDR3 DNA: TGCGCCAGCAGCCAAGAAATCGCGGACCCGGGAAACACCATATATTTT
CDR3 protein: CASSQEIADPGNTIYF

D gene: TRBD1
J gene: TRBJ2-3
clone size: once
V gene: TRBV9
CDR3 DNA: TGTGCCAGCAGCAAACTTACAGGGGAAGGGGATACGCAGTATTTT
CDR3 protein: CASSKLTGEGDTQYF

D gene: TRBD2
J gene: TRBJ2-7
clone size: few
V gene: TRBV7-2
CDR3 DNA: TGTGCCAGCAGCCCCCGGCGGAGCGGGGTCGAGCAGTACTTC
CDR3 protein: CASSPRRSGVEQYF

D gene: TRBD1
J gene: TRBJ2-5
clone size: -
V gene: TRBV5-6
CDR3 DNA: TGTGCCAGCAGAGCTTGGGGACAGCGTCAAGAGACCCAGTACTTC
CDR3 protein: CASRAWGQRQETQYF

D gene: -
J gene: TRBJ2-3
clone size: -
V gene: TRBV2
CDR3 DNA: TGTGCCAGCAGTGCGCGCACAGATACGCAGTATTTT
CDR3 protein: CASSARTDTQYF

D gene: TRBD1
J gene: TRBJ2-3
clone size: -
V gene: TRBV14
CDR3 DNA: TGTGCCAGCAGCCAAAAAGGTCCGGGACAGGGCCCAGATACGCAGTATTTT
CDR3 protein: CASSQKGPGQGPDTQYF

D gene: TRBD1
J gene: TRBJ1-1
clone size: -
V gene: TRBV6-5
CDR3 DNA: TGTGCCAGCAGTTACCTAACAGGGGGGACTGAAGCTTTCTTT
CDR3 protein: CASSYLTGGTEAFF

D gene: TRBD2
J gene: TRBJ2-3
clone size: -
V gene: TRBV27
CDR3 DNA: TGTGCCAGCAGTCTTAGCGGGAGAGGGGATACGCAGTATTTT
CDR3 protein: CASSLSGRGDTQYF

D gene: -
J gene: TRBJ1-5
clone size: few
V gene: TRBV30
CDR3 DNA: TGTGCCTGGAGTCTTAATAGCAATCAGCCCCAGCATTTT
CDR3 protein: CAWSLNSNQPQHF

D gene: TRBD1
J gene: TRBJ2-5
clone size: -
V gene: TRBV10-3
CDR3 DNA: TGTGCCATCAGTAGACAGGGGTCAGAGACCCAGTACTTC
CDR3 protein: CAISRQGSETQYF

D gene: -
J gene: TRBJ2-7
clone size: -
V gene: TRBV6-6
CDR3 DNA: TGTGCCAGCAGTTACTCGAGCTGGGACGAGCAGTACTTC
CDR3 protein: CASSYSSWDEQYF

D gene: -
J gene: TRBJ1-4
clone size: few
V gene: TRBV5-1
CDR3 DNA: TGCGCCAGCAGCTTGGTAGGGCTGCTTAATGAAAAACTGTTTTTT
CDR3 protein: CASSLVGLLNEKLFF

D gene: -
J gene: TRBJ2-7
clone size: few
V gene: TRBV28
CDR3 DNA: TGTGCCAGCAGTACCCCCCCCATTGGCTGGCAGTACTTC
CDR3 protein: CASSTPPIGWQYF

D gene: -
J gene: TRBJ1-4
clone size: -
V gene: TRBV10-3
CDR3 DNA: TGTGCCATCAGTGAAATCAGGTTCGGGAAACTGTTTTTT
CDR3 protein: CAISEIRFGKLFF

D gene: TRBD2
J gene: TRBJ2-1
clone size: -
V gene: TRBV18
CDR3 DNA: TGTGCCAGCTCACCAGCTAGCGGGAGAGGGTTAGACAATGAGCAGTTCTTC
CDR3 protein: CASSPASGRGLDNEQFF

D gene: -
J gene: TRBJ1-5
clone size: few
V gene: TRBV7-9
CDR3 DNA: TGTGCCAGCAGCTTATCTGGGACGGGCGATCAGCCCCAGCATTTT
CDR3 protein: CASSLSGTGDQPQHF

D gene: -
J gene: TRBJ1-1
clone size: few
V gene: TRBV2
CDR3 DNA: TGTGCCAGCAGCCCCCCGGTCATGAACACTGAAGCTTTCTTT
CDR3 protein: CASSPPVMNTEAFF